This T cell receptor beta chain was captured in a study of T cells in Graves' hyperthyroidism and ophthalmopathy. Study background: Peripheral blood was drawn at first diagnosis, prior to all treatment.

The cohort's ophthalmopathy patients, a group with duration under 3 months, had a Clinical Activity Score of at least 3 and a NOSPECS grade of at least 4. The CDR3 regions of TCR beta were amplified from RNA transcripts. When the TCR CDR3 underwent first-round RT-PCR, the HTBI primer set was used. TCRdb re-derived calls from the multiplex PCR reads in MiXCR, one entry per CDR3 protein. The profile shows about 600,000 distinct CDR3 sequences, 16% of them singletons. Ten or more counts support this clonotype. This TCR was recovered from a woman in her thirties or forties with Graves' ophthalmopathy. Sequenced input: blood.

CDR3 in DNA: TGTGCCAGCAGCCAAAGGGACAGCTCAACTAATGAAAAACTGTTTTTT. Translation: CASSQRDSSTNEKLFF. The chain couples TRBV16 to TRBJ1-4; 7 positions match TRBD1. This CDR3 spans 16 amino acids. V shed 2 bases, J shed 0 bases, and the junction held 3 bases outside the gene matches. CDR1 is KGHSY, CDR2 FQNENV, per germline.